Below are 24 T cell receptor beta chains sequenced from a single sample in a study of regulatory T cells in long-lasting Graves disease. Arm-PCR of CDR3 regions with iRepertoire HTBI primers generated TCR beta libraries. MiXCR, run by TCRdb on the multiplex PCR reads, gives a single entry per CDR3 protein. Of roughly 610,000 distinct CDR3 sequences listed, roughly 15% are singletons. As for time point: newly diagnosed GD, antithyroid drugs for less than 3 months. From PBMCs, RNA was extracted and then used to make the TCR library. The same sample was also used in a study of T cells in Graves' hyperthyroidism and ophthalmopathy.

The sequenced sample was peripheral blood mononuclear cells (PBMCs), obtained at new diagnosis, from a patient treated with antithyroid drugs. All receptors derive from a woman in her thirties with Graves disease.

This sequence joins TRBV7-9 and TRBJ1-1; maybe TRBD1 (6 bases). The CDR3 loop spans 13 amino acids. Trimming took off 3 bases at V and 6 bases at J, with 11 bases between the two ends. Per the germline V gene, CDR1 is SEHNR and CDR2 is FQNEAQ (reference sequence). The CDR3 nucleotides are TGTGCCAGCAGCTTGGACAGCTGGCCTGAAGCTTTCTTT. Translating it yields CASSLDSWPEAFF.

This clonotype was found a few times. The rearrangement uses TRBV19 and TRBJ2-1, with TRBD2 identical over 7 bases. The V and J ends lost 7 bases and 7 bases, in that order; junction bases with no gene match: 19. Germline V gene sequence: CDR1 LNHDA, CDR2 SQIVND (reference sequence). This CDR3 has 17 residues. The CDR3 bases are TGTGCCAGTAACTTGGAAGCGGGGCTAGGGAGGAGGAATGAGCAGTTCTTC. Translation gives CASNLEAGLGRRNEQFF.

This clonotype was seen repeatedly, ten times or more. The chain recombines TRBV11-2 with TRBJ1-4; no reliable D call. CDR1 and CDR2 from the germline V gene are SGHAT and FQNNGV. V was shortened by 4 bases and J by 4 bases, with 13 bases between the two germline ends. The CDR3 is 15 residues long. CDR3 region: CASSWSDGLNEKLFF. CDR3 DNA sequence: TGTGCCAGCAGCTGGTCGGATGGGCTTAATGAAAAACTGTTTTTT.

The chain links TRBV12-3 or TRBV12-4 to TRBJ1-1; D is possibly TRBD1 (6 bases). V lost 6 bases and J 0 bases, leaving 23 bases between the germline ends. This CDR3 is 18 amino acids long. The DNA of the CDR3 is TGTGCCAGCAGCCCAAACCTACGGACAGTTGGCCTGAACACTGAAGCTTTCTTT. It encodes CASSPNLRTVGLNTEAFF.

V is TRBV3-1 and J is TRBJ1-4, with 12 positions matching TRBD1. The germline V gene encodes CDR1 LGHDT and CDR2 YNNKEL (reference sequence). This CDR3 spans 15 amino acids. J lost 7 bases, V lost 4 bases, and 4 bases had no gene match. CDR3 bases: TGTGCCAGCAGCCCCGGGACAGGGGGCTTTGAAAAACTGTTTTTT. This codes for CASSPGTGGFEKLFF. Based on the CDR3 plus reference TRBV3-1 and TRBJ1-4, the full variable domain is DTAVSQTPKYLVTQMGNDKSIKCEQNLGHDTMYWYKQDSKKFLKIMFSYNNKELIINETVPNRFSPKSPDKAHLNLHINSLELGDSAVYFCASSPGTGGFEKLFFGSGTQLSVL.

This clonotype turned up a few times. V gene TRBV9 combines with J gene TRBJ2-3; 8 bases match TRBD1. V dropped 3 bases and J dropped 0; count of bases not matched to a gene: 6. The CDR3 is 16 residues long. Germline assignment: CDR1 SGDLS and CDR2 YYNGEE. Here the CDR3 DNA reads TGTGCCAGCAGCGCCAGGGACAGGCGGAGCACAGATACGCAGTATTTT. Translation gives CASSARDRRSTDTQYF.

The V and J genes are TRBV9 and TRBJ2-1; D could derive from TRBD1 or TRBD2 (5 bases each). The CDR3 spans 14 residues. Germline assignment: CDR1 SGDLS and CDR2 YYNGEE. V lost 3 bases and J lost 8, with 15 bases in between. The CDR3 DNA reads TGTGCCAGCAGCGCGAGTGGGACGGCCGATGAGCAGTTCTTC. It is translated as CASSASGTADEQFF. The whole variable domain, remainder taken from reference TRBV9 and TRBJ2-1, is DSGVTQTPKHLITATGQRVTLRCSPRSGDLSVYWYQQSLDQGLQFLIQYYNGEERAKGNILERFSAQQFPDLHSELNLSSLELGDSALYFCASSASGTADEQFFGPGTRLTVL.

The rearrangement links TRBV18 to TRBJ1-2, with D possibly matching TRBD1 (5 bases). Trimming took off 0 bases at V and 7 bases at J, with 15 bases between the two ends. CDR3 size: 15 residues. Germline CDR1 KGHSH, CDR2 LQKENI. The CDR3 DNA reads TGTGCCAGCTCACCACCCTATAGCAGGGAGGGTGGCTACACCTTC. This translates into CASSPPYSREGGYTF. The entire variable domain, with the rest obtained from reference TRBV18 and TRBJ1-2, is as follows: NAGVMQNPRHLVRRRGQEARLRCSPMKGHSHVYWYRQLPEEGLKFMVYLQKENIIDESGMPKERFSAEFPKEGPSILRIQQVVRGDSAAYFCASSPPYSREGGYTFGSGTRLTVV.

Concerning this clonotype: One end of the junction is discordant with germline, which a read error may explain. The rearrangement uses TRBV3-1 and TRBJ2-3; TRBD2 aligns across 9 bases. This CDR3 has 11 residues. Germline CDR1 LGHDT, CDR2 YNNKEL (reference sequence). The CDR3 here is CASSQGSGSWF. CDR3 DNA: TGTGCCAGCAGCCAAGGTAGCGGGAGTTGGTTT.

The sample holds a few counts of this clonotype. V usage is TRBV3-1 and J usage is TRBJ1-3, with D unclear. Trimming removed 1 base at V and 4 bases at J, with 14 bases between. CDR1 and CDR2 (germline): LGHDT, YNNKEL (reference sequence). The CDR3 totals 16 residues. CDR3 nucleotide sequence: TGTGCCAGCAGCCAAGTTCTCATCTTCGGGGGAAACACCATATATTTT. Translated: CASSQVLIFGGNTIYF.

The chain links TRBV12-3 or TRBV12-4 to TRBJ1-2; D is ambiguous. V was shortened by 8 bases and J by 5 bases, with 15 bases between the two germline ends. The length of the CDR3 is 13 residues. The CDR3: CASHPGVGYGYTF. In DNA, the CDR3 is TGTGCCAGCCACCCCGGGGTCGGGTATGGCTACACCTTC.

This clonotype was observed a handful of times. The chain combines TRBV7-8 with TRBJ2-5; 11 nucleotides align to TRBD2. This CDR3 region has 14 residues. Germline values: CDR1 SGHVS, CDR2 FQNEAQ. Trimming at V came to 4 bases and at J to 7 bases, leaving 5 bases not matched to a gene. The CDR3 protein is CASSSTSGIGTQYF. Written as DNA, the CDR3 is TGTGCCAGCAGCTCGACTAGCGGGATAGGGACCCAGTACTTC.

This clonotype has ten or more counts. The chain recombines TRBV20-1 with TRBJ2-7; D is possibly TRBD1 or TRBD2 (5 bases each). Germline-derived CDR1 and CDR2 are DFQATT and SNEGSKA (reference sequence). The CDR3 has 14 amino acids. Trimming took off 3 bases at V and 3 bases at J, with 15 bases between the two ends. CDR3 amino acids: CSARVPGRYYEQYF. The CDR3 DNA reads TGCAGTGCTAGGGTACCGGGACGATACTACGAGCAGTACTTC.

The sample holds one count of this clonotype. The chain employs TRBV25-1 and TRBJ2-7; D is undetermined. Trimming removed 5 bases from V and 6 bases from J, with 8 bases in between. The CDR3 runs to 11 residues. CDR1 is MGHDK, CDR2 SYGVNS, per germline. The CDR3 protein is CASSHLVEQYF. For the CDR3, the DNA is TGTGCCAGCAGTCACCTAGTCGAGCAGTACTTC.

This clonotype has a handful of counts. The chain links TRBV18 to TRBJ2-7, with 10 bases lining up with TRBD1. Germline V gene lookup returns CDR1 KGHSH and CDR2 LQKENI. V dropped 3 bases and J dropped 3; count of bases not matched to a gene: 5. This CDR3 is 15 amino acids long. The CDR3 nucleotides are TGTGCCAGCTCACCGGGACAGGGGCCTCTCTACGAGCAGTACTTC. Its translation: CASSPGQGPLYEQYF.

This clonotype was found a few times. This chain uses TRBV5-1 with TRBJ2-1; D is uncertain. CDR1 and CDR2 from the germline V gene are SGHRS and YFSETQ. The CDR3 covers 15 residues. Trimming shortened V by 0 bases and J by 6 bases, and 13 bases separated the two germline ends. CDR3 amino acids: CASSLVPDDTNEQFF. The CDR3 DNA reads as TGCGCCAGCAGCTTGGTGCCGGATGATACCAATGAGCAGTTCTTC.

This chain joins TRBV30 and TRBJ2-7; 7 bases align to TRBD2. CDR3 length: 14 residues. The V gene end was trimmed by 5 bases and the J gene end by 0 bases; junction bases not matched to a gene: 7. CDR1 GTSNPN and CDR2 SVGIG come from the germline V gene (reference sequence). This CDR3 is CAWVRGGSSYEQYF. In DNA form, the CDR3 reads TGTGCCTGGGTCCGGGGAGGGAGCTCCTACGAGCAGTACTTC.

This chain connects TRBV19 to TRBJ2-3, with 7 bases lining up with TRBD2. The germline gives CDR1 LNHDA, CDR2 SQIVND (reference sequence). J gave up 3 bases and V 5 bases, and 8 bases lay outside the gene matches. This CDR3 contains 15 residues. Here the CDR3 reads CASSLSLAETDTQYF. The CDR3 bases are TGTGCCAGTAGTTTATCTCTAGCGGAAACAGATACGCAGTATTTT. Combining the CDR3 with reference TRBV19 and TRBJ2-3 gives the whole variable domain DGGITQSPKYLFRKEGQNVTLSCEQNLNHDAMYWYRQDPGQGLRLIYYSQIVNDFQKGDIAEGYSVSREKKESFPLTVTSAQKNPTAFYLCASSLSLAETDTQYFGPGTRLTVL.

The chain carries TRBV20-1 and TRBJ2-7; TRBD2 aligns across 9 bases. Germline CDR1 is DFQATT and CDR2 is SNEGSKA (reference sequence). V was clipped by 0 bases and J by 5 bases; unmatched bases: 11. The CDR3 length is 16 residues. CDR3 coding DNA: TGCAGTGCTAGAGATCTTAGCGGGGGACCCTTGGACGAGCAGTACTTC. It is translated as CSARDLSGGPLDEQYF.

This clonotype appeared many times. This rearrangement joins TRBV11-2 to TRBJ1-1; D unclear. The germline V gene encodes CDR1 SGHAT and CDR2 FQNNGV. This CDR3 is 16 amino acids long. The V and J ends lost 1 base and 0 bases respectively, with 12 bases between them. The CDR3 sequence is CASSLGVPPMNTEAFF. CDR3 sequence (DNA): TGTGCCAGCAGCTTAGGAGTCCCTCCAATGAACACTGAAGCTTTCTTT.

This clonotype was counted a few times. The chain has TRBV20-1 and TRBJ2-7; D is unclear. This CDR3 is built from 12 residues. The V and J ends lost 5 bases and 4 bases respectively, with 12 bases between them. Germline CDR1 DFQATT, CDR2 SNEGSKA (reference sequence). The CDR3 loop is CSASYSFYEQYF. The CDR3, as DNA: TGCAGTGCTTCGTACAGTTTTTACGAGCAGTACTTC.

The table lists this clonotype with many counts. The chain recombines TRBV28 with TRBJ2-1, with D hard to call. The V gene's germline CDR1 is MDHEN and CDR2 SYDVKM. The CDR3 sequence is 11 residues long. V shed 4 bases and J shed 15 bases, with 13 bases lying between them. CDR3 sequence: CASSSLGSWFF. CDR3 nucleotide sequence: TGTGCCAGCAGTTCCCTTGGATCTTGGTTCTTC.

As regards this clonotype: One base separates it from a far larger clone, so it is likely a read error. The V gene is TRBV27, the J gene TRBJ2-6, with no clear D. In germline, CDR1 is MNHEY, CDR2 SMNVEV (reference sequence). This CDR3 contains 15 residues. The ends were cut back, 1 base at V and 0 bases at J, with 4 bases in the middle. The CDR3 protein is CASSLYPSGANVLTF. CDR3 coding DNA: TGTGCCAGCAGTTTATACCCCTCTGGGGCCAACGTCCTGACTTTC.

This clonotype has a count of ten or more. V gene TRBV27 combines with J gene TRBJ2-1; TRBD2 matches 9 bases. V shed 4 bases, J shed 6 bases, and the junction held 7 bases outside the gene matches. The CDR3 extends over 15 amino acids. CDR1 and CDR2 from the germline V gene are MNHEY and SMNVEV (reference sequence). This CDR3 reads CASSSIAGVVNEQFF. The DNA of the CDR3 is TGTGCCAGCAGTTCAATAGCGGGAGTGGTCAATGAGCAGTTCTTC.